The present entry profiles one T cell receptor beta chain with its context. These data belong to a study of patients and donors after allogeneic stem cell transplantation. This CDR3 is 16 amino acids long. Trimming cost V 4 bases and J 7 bases; bases outside gene matches: 11. Germline CDR1 and CDR2: SQVTM and ANQGSEA. Using its own MiXCR run on the RT-PCR reads, TCRdb lists one record per CDR3 protein. The sample holds roughly 200,000 distinct CDR3 sequences, less than 45% seen once. This chain uses TRBV29-1 with TRBJ2-1; 12 bases align to TRBD2. This TCR was recovered from a human donor who was either an allogeneic HSCT recipient or a stem cell or donor lymphocyte infusion donor (not recorded which). It is not recorded whose cells these are; they may come from a transplant donor. Sequenced sample: blood, either unsorted or a sorted T cell fraction (not recorded which). CDR3 coding DNA: TGCAGCGTTGTTACTCGGAGACTAGCGGGAGAGAATGAGCAGTTCTTC. Protein product: CSVVTRRLAGENEQFF.